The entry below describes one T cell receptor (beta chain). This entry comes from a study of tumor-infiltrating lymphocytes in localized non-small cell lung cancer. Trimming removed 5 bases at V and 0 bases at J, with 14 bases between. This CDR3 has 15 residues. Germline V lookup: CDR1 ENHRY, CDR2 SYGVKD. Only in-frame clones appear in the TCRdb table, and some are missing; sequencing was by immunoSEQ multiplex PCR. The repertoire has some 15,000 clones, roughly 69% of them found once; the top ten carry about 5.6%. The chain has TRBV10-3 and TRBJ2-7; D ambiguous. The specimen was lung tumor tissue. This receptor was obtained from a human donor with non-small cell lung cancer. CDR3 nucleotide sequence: TGTGCCATCAGTCTTTCTCAGTGGAGCTCCTACGAGCAGTACTTC. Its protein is CAISLSQWSSYEQYF.